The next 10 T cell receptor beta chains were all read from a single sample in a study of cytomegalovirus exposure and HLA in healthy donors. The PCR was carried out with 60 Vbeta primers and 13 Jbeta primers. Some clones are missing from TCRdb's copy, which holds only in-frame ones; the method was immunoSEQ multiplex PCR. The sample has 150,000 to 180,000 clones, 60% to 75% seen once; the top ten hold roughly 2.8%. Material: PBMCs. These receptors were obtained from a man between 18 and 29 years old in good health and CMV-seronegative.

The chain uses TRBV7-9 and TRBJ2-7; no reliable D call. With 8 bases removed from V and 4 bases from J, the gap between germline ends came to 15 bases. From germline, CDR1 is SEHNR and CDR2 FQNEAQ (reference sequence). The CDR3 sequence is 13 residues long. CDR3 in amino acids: CASSGTFPYEQYF. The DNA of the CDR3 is TGTGCCAGCTCGGGTACGTTCCCTTACGAGCAGTACTTC.

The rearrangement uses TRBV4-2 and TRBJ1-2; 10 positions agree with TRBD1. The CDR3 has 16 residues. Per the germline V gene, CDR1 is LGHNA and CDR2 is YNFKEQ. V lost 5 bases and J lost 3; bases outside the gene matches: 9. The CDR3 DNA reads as TGTGCCAGCAGCATACAATCCGGGACAGGGGACTATGGCTACACCTTC. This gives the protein CASSIQSGTGDYGYTF.

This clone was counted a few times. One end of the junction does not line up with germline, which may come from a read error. The CDR3 coding sequence is TGTTCCAGCAGCTTTCGGGAAGCTTTCTTT. As protein: CSSSFREAFF. The V call is TRBV7-9, the J call TRBJ1-1; D is uncertain. The CDR3 is 10 residues long. Germline lookup yields CDR1 SEHNR and CDR2 FQNEAQ (reference sequence).

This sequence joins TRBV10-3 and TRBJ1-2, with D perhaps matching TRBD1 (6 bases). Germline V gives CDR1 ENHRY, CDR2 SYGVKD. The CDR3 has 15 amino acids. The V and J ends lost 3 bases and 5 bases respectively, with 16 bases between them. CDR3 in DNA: TGTGCCATCAGTGATAACGGGAAGGGGGGGTATGGCTACACCTTC. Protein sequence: CAISDNGKGGYGYTF.

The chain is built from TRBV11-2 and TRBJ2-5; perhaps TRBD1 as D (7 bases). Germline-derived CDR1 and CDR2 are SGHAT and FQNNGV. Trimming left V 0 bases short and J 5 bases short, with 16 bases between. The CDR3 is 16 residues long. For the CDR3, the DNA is TGTGCCAGCAGCTTAGAGCATGGAGGGGGCGGCGAGACCCAGTACTTC. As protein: CASSLEHGGGGETQYF.

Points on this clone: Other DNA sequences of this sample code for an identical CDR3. CDR3 sequence: CASSQGGRGGYTF. CDR3 nucleotides: TGCGCCAGCAGCCAAGGAGGTCGGGGTGGCTACACCTTC. The V and J genes are TRBV4-3 and TRBJ1-2, with unresolved D. The CDR3 loop spans 13 amino acids. Per the germline V gene, CDR1 is LGHNA and CDR2 is YSLEER. Trimming took off 1 base at V and 7 bases at J, with 10 bases between the two ends.

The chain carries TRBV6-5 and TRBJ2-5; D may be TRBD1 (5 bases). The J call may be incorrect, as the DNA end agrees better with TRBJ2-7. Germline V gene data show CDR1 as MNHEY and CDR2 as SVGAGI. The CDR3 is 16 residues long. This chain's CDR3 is CASSYSGRVRSYEQYF. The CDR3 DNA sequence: TGTGCCAGCAGTTACTCGGGCAGGGTGAGATCCTACGAGCAGTACTTC.

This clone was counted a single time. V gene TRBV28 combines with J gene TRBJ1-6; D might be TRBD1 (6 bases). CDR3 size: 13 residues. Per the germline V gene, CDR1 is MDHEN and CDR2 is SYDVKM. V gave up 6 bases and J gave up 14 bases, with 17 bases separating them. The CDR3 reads CASSPAIRGTLHF. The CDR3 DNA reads TGTGCCAGCAGCCCCGCCATCAGGGGAACCCTCCACTTT.

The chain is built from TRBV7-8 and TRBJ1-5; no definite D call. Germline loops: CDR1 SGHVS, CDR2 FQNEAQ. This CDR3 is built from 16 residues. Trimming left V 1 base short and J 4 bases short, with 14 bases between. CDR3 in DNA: TGTGCCAGCAGCTTAGGTTGGCGGCAGCGAAATCAGCCCCAGCATTTT. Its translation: CASSLGWRQRNQPQHF.

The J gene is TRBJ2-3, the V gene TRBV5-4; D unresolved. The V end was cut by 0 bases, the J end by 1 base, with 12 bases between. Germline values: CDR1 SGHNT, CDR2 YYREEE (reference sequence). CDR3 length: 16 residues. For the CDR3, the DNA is TGTGCCAGCAGCTTGGCAACGCAGGCCCGCACAGATACGCAGTATTTT. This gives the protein CASSLATQARTDTQYF.